This TCR beta chain came from a study of T cell repertoires in cytomegalovirus infection (dated by TCRdb to between 2017 and 2020). In the study overall: Donor HLA type was relevant to the analysis, because carriage of CMV infection together with the matching HLA type was indicated by public TCR beta signatures. General study outcomes and caveats: Carriers of CMV infection plus the relevant HLA type were discriminated by the cumulative frequency of public TCR beta family members in the study cohort and in an independent roughly 370-donor cohort. The ex vivo response was dominated by HLA-C-restricted CMV-specific TCR beta clonotypes, which also provided the single most frequent clonotype in two of eight donors.

This clonotype was seen ten or more times. Which antigen it targets is not known. The input lacks base qualities; no much larger clone sits a single base away. TCRdb names Illumina HiSeq 1500 as the instrument used. TCRdb passed the public sequencing reads through fastp at Q25 and MiXCR, retaining productive beta sequences. Duplicate CDR3 protein sequences are folded into a single record with the most common DNA and genes. Present in this sample are about 310,000 distinct CDR3 sequences, about 8.8% of which were seen just once. Around 2.5% of the sample is held by the ten biggest clonotypes. V and J are truncated by 6 bases and 1 base respectively, leaving an intervening sequence of 4 bases. Counted from cysteine to phenylalanine, this CDR3 has 12 amino acids. The retained sequence is limited to the CDR3, 36 bases, with the frame set at the first base. Reading the germline V gene gives CDR1 MNHEY and CDR2 SVGEGT.

The rearrangement combines TRBV6-2 or TRBV6-3 with TRBJ1-5; confidence is insufficient to name the D gene. The sequence came from a human donor in good health (CMV status not recorded). Some clones in this sample may be carry-over from other donors' samples. Sequenced: PBMCs. CDR3 loop: CASRSSNQPQHF. The nucleotide sequence reads as follows: TGTGCCAGCAGATCAAGCAATCAGCCCCAGCATTTT.